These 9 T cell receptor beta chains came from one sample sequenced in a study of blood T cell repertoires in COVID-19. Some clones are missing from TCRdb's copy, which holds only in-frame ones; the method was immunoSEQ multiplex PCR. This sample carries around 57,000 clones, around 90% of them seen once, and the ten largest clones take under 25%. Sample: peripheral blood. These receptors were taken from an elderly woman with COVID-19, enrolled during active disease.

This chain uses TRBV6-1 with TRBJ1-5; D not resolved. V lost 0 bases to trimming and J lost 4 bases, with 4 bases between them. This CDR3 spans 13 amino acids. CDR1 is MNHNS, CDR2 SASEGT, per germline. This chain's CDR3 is CASSEAGNQPQHF. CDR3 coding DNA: TGTGCCAGCAGTGAAGCCGGTAATCAGCCCCAGCATTTT.

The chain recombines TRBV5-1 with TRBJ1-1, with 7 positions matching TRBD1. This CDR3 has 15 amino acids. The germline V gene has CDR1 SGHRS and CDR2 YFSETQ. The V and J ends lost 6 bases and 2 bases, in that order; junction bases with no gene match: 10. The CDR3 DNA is TGCGCCAGCAAAACCGGGACAGTTGAAAACACTGAAGCTTTCTTT. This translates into CASKTGTVENTEAFF.

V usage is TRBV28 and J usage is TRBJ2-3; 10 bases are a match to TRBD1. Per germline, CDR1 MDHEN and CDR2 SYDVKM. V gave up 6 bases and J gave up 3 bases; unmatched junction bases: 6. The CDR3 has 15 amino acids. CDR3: CASSRRQGATDTQYF. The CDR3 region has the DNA TGTGCCAGCAGCCGACGACAGGGGGCTACAGATACGCAGTATTTT.

The CDR3 loop reads CASSPTSDGSYEQYF. The CDR3 DNA reads TGTGCCAGCAGTCCCACTAGCGATGGGTCCTACGAGCAGTACTTC. The chain couples TRBV6-5 to TRBJ2-7; 7 bases match TRBD2. Germline V gene lookup returns CDR1 MNHEY and CDR2 SVGAGI. The V segment lost 5 bases and the J segment 1 base; nucleotides outside the gene matches: 8. The CDR3 runs to 15 residues.

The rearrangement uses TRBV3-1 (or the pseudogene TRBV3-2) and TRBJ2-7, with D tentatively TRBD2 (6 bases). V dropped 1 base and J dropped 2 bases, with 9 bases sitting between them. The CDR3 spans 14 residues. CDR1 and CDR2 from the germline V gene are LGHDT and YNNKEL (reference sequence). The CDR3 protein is CASSQAWGAYEQYF. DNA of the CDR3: TGTGCCAGCAGCCAAGCTTGGGGGGCCTACGAGCAGTACTTC.

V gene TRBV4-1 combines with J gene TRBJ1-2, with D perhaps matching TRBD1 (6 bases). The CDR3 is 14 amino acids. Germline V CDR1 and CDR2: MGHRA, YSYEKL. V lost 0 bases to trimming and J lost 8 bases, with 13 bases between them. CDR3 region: CASSQDLGGVGYTF. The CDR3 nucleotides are TGCGCCAGCAGCCAAGATCTAGGGGGGGTAGGCTACACCTTC.

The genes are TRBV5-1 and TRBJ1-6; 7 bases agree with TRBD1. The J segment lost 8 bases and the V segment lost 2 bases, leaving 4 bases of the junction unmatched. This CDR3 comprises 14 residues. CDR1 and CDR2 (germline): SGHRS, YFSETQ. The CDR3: CASSFGQDYSPLHF. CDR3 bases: TGCGCCAGCAGCTTCGGACAGGACTATTCACCCCTCCACTTT.

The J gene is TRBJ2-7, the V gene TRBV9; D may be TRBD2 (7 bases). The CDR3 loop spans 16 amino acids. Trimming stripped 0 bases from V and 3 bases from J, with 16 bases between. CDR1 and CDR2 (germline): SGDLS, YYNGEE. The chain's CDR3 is CASSVDPGGPLYEQYF. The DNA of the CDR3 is TGTGCCAGCAGCGTAGATCCGGGGGGCCCCCTCTACGAGCAGTACTTC.

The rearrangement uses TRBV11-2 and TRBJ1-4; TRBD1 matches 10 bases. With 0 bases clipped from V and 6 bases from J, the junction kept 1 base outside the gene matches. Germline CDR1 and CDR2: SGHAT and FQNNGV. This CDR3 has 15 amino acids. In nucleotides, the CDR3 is TGTGCCAGCAGCTTAGAGGGACAGGGGCATGAAAAACTGTTTTTT. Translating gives CASSLEGQGHEKLFF.